Listed here are 10 T cell receptor beta chains from one sample, sequenced in a study of cytomegalovirus exposure and HLA in healthy donors. Amplification used 60 Vbeta primers and 13 Jbeta primers. The method was immunoSEQ multiplex PCR; TCRdb's version includes in-frame clones alone and lacks a portion of them. In the table there are about 190,000 clones, around 83% of which are singletons. Specimen: PBMCs. The origin of the receptors is a woman between 18 and 29 years old in good health and CMV-seronegative.

The gene calls are TRBV7-6 and TRBJ2-3, with 10 bases fitting TRBD2. The CDR3 contains 17 residues. Per the germline V gene, CDR1 is SGHVS and CDR2 is FNYEAQ. Germline trimming cut 1 base from V and 6 bases from J; bases unmatched to any gene: 10. The CDR3 DNA reads as TGTGCCAGCAGCTTAGGCCTAGCGGGGGCACGGGGGGATACGCAGTATTTT. It translates to CASSLGLAGARGDTQYF.

The chain combines TRBV11-2 with TRBJ2-7; TRBD2 agrees at 12 bases. The V gene's germline CDR1 is SGHAT and CDR2 FQNNGV. The CDR3 is 16 residues long. Trimming took 5 bases from V and 1 from J; bases not matched to a gene: 6. The CDR3 nucleotides read TGTGCCAGCAGCAAACGGACTAGCGGGACGTCCTACGAGCAGTACTTC. This translates into CASSKRTSGTSYEQYF. Filled out from reference TRBV11-2 and TRBJ2-7, the complete variable domain reads EAGVAQSPRYKIIEKRQSVAFWCNPISGHATLYWYQQILGQGPKLLIQFQNNGVVDDSQLPKDRFSAERLKGVDSTLKIQPAKLEDSAVYLCASSKRTSGTSYEQYFGPGTRLTVT.

The chain is built from TRBV6-1 and TRBJ2-1, with D perhaps matching TRBD2 (5 bases). V lost 6 bases, J lost 2 bases, and 8 bases lay in between. The length of the CDR3 is 13 residues. Germline CDR1 and CDR2: MNHNS and SASEGT. The CDR3 protein is CASRRGTYNEQFF. The CDR3 DNA is TGTGCCAGCAGGAGAGGGACCTACAATGAGCAGTTCTTC.

CDR3 coding DNA: TGTGCCAGCAGCCCGGACTTTGGGGCAGATACGCAGTATTTT. The encoded protein is CASSPDFGADTQYF. The chain joins TRBV5-4 to TRBJ2-3; D is perhaps TRBD2 (5 bases). Germline CDR1 reads SGHNT; CDR2 reads YYREEE (reference sequence). CDR3 size: 14 residues. Trimming took 4 bases from V and 4 from J, leaving 13 bases between them.

The chain combines TRBV18 with TRBJ2-1; tentative D call: TRBD1 (5 bases). Deletions cut 3 bases from V and 5 bases from J, with 11 bases between. The CDR3 covers 14 residues. From germline, CDR1 is KGHSH and CDR2 LQKENI. CDR3 in amino acids: CASSPLGAHNEQFF. The CDR3 bases are TGTGCCAGCTCACCCCTAGGGGCCCACAATGAGCAGTTCTTC. The full variable domain, its missing parts supplied by reference TRBV18 and TRBJ2-1, is NAGVMQNPRHLVRRRGQEARLRCSPMKGHSHVYWYRQLPEEGLKFMVYLQKENIIDESGMPKERFSAEFPKEGPSILRIQQVVRGDSAAYFCASSPLGAHNEQFFGPGTRLTVL.

CDR3 in amino acids: CASRYGTGATDTQYF. CDR3 DNA: TGTGCCAGCAGGTACGGGACAGGAGCCACAGATACGCAGTATTTT. The J gene is TRBJ2-3, the V gene TRBV6-6; 8 bases match TRBD1. In germline, CDR1 is MNHNY, CDR2 SVGAGI (reference sequence). The CDR3 loop spans 15 amino acids. V dropped 6 bases and J dropped 2; count of bases not matched to a gene: 7.

V gene TRBV6-1 combines with J gene TRBJ2-7, with 15 nucleotides matching TRBD2. V lost 7 bases and J lost 5; bases outside the gene matches: 3. This CDR3 contains 14 residues. Germline V lookup: CDR1 MNHNS, CDR2 SASEGT. The CDR3 nucleotides are TGTGCCAGCACAGGACTAGCGGGAGGGGACGAGCAGTACTTC. It is translated as CASTGLAGGDEQYF.

A few counts support this clone. The V call is TRBV2, the J call TRBJ2-6, with D hard to call. V was trimmed by 8 bases and J by 6 bases, leaving 8 bases between them. Germline assignment: CDR1 SNHLY and CDR2 FYNNEI. The CDR3 is 12 residues long. The DNA of the CDR3 is TGTGCCAGCCTCTTGGCGGCCAACGTCCTGACTTTC. Translated, it gives CASLLAANVLTF.

The genes are TRBV9 and TRBJ2-3; 7 nucleotides line up with TRBD2. CDR1 and CDR2 from the germline V gene are SGDLS and YYNGEE. Losses at the gene ends were 3 bases for V and 2 bases for J; bases not matched to a gene: 3. The CDR3 spans 14 residues. Here the CDR3 reads CASSERDYTDTQYF. In DNA form, the CDR3 reads TGTGCCAGCAGCGAGCGGGACTACACAGATACGCAGTATTTT.

This clone was observed a handful of times. Other DNA sequences in this sample translate to the same CDR3. This chain links TRBV5-1 with TRBJ1-4; 10 positions match TRBD1. Per germline, CDR1 SGHRS and CDR2 YFSETQ. V trimming: 3 bases; J trimming: 5 bases; junction bases outside the gene matches: 1. CDR3 length: 14 amino acids. The CDR3 nucleotides are TGCGCCAGCAGCTCGGGACAGGGGAATGAAAAACTGTTTTTT. Residues: CASSSGQGNEKLFF.